These 18 T cell receptor beta chains were sequenced from one sample in a study of CD8 T cells in Susac syndrome. RNA in amounts of roughly 0.5 to 1 ug was reverse transcribed with random hexamers. TCRdb re-analysed the immunoSEQ multiplex PCR reads in MiXCR, keeping a single row per CDR3 protein. The sample lists about 70,000 distinct CDR3 sequences, approximately 96% occurring once. The sample taken for sequencing was CD4+ T cells from PBMCs. The receptors stem from a human donor with multiple sclerosis.

The rearrangement links TRBV4-1 to TRBJ2-3; a weak D match, TRBD1 (6 bases). V shed 0 bases and J shed 5 bases, with 18 bases lying between them. This CDR3 comprises 17 residues. CDR1 MGHRA and CDR2 YSYEKL come from the germline V gene. CDR3 in DNA: TGCGCCAGCAGCCAAGATCGAGGCAGGGGAGAGGGAGATACGCAGTATTTT. Amino acid sequence: CASSQDRGRGEGDTQYF.

The chain carries TRBV4-2 and TRBJ2-5, with TRBD2 matching 12 bases. From germline, CDR1 is LGHNA and CDR2 YNFKEQ. V shed 0 bases, J shed 4 bases, and the junction held 6 bases outside the gene matches. This CDR3 is 17 amino acids long. CDR3 loop: CASSQDLLAGGPETQYF. In DNA form, the CDR3 reads TGTGCCAGCAGCCAAGATCTGCTAGCGGGGGGGCCAGAGACCCAGTACTTC.

This sequence joins TRBV6-5 and TRBJ1-2; 7 positions agree with TRBD1. Germline values: CDR1 MNHEY, CDR2 SVGAGI. Trimming removed 7 bases from V and 9 bases from J; junction bases left unmatched: 11. This CDR3 region has 13 residues. CDR3 sequence: CASNTGGGQSYTF. Written as DNA, the CDR3 is TGTGCCAGCAACACGGGAGGGGGCCAAAGCTACACCTTC.

This clonotype was recorded only once. The chain carries TRBV15 and TRBJ2-7; D is ambiguous. Deletions cut 1 base from V and 5 bases from J, with 12 bases between. Germline V lookup: CDR1 LNHNV, CDR2 YYDKDF (reference sequence). The length of the CDR3 is 14 residues. The CDR3 region is CATSRVGPRDEQYF. CDR3 in DNA: TGTGCCACCAGCAGAGTGGGCCCACGAGACGAGCAGTACTTC.

V and J are TRBV24-1 and TRBJ2-5; 8 bases are a match to TRBD2. CDR3 length equals 15 residues. V lost 4 bases, J lost 7 bases, and 10 bases stayed unmatched. Germline V lookup: CDR1 KGHDR, CDR2 SFDVKD. The CDR3 loop reads CATSDTGGPGGTQYF. DNA for the CDR3: TGTGCCACCAGTGACACGGGGGGGCCGGGAGGGACCCAGTACTTC.

The rearrangement links TRBV20-1 to TRBJ2-6, with TRBD1 matching over 7 bases. J gave up 4 bases and V 3 bases, and 6 bases lay outside the gene matches. This CDR3 is built from 15 residues. CDR1 is DFQATT, CDR2 SNEGSKA, per germline (reference sequence). CDR3 protein: CSASGRTGGANVLTF. CDR3 nucleotide sequence: TGCAGTGCTAGTGGCAGGACAGGCGGGGCCAACGTCCTGACTTTC.

The chain couples TRBV19 to TRBJ2-7; 11 nucleotides align to TRBD1. The junction had 4 bases not matched to a gene; V was cut back by 7 bases and J by 5 bases. The CDR3 is 13 amino acids. Germline values: CDR1 LNHDA, CDR2 SQIVND (reference sequence). CDR3 protein: CASMDRGLDEQYF. The CDR3, as DNA: TGTGCCAGTATGGACAGGGGGCTGGACGAGCAGTACTTC.

The chain employs TRBV3-1 and TRBJ2-1, with a possible D match to TRBD1 (5 bases). This CDR3 spans 14 amino acids. Per the germline V gene, CDR1 is LGHDT and CDR2 is YNNKEL (reference sequence). Trimming shortened V by 1 base and J by 7 bases, and 11 bases separated the two germline ends. The CDR3 coding sequence is TGTGCCAGCAGCCAAGGGGCCACAGGAAATGAGCAGTTCTTC. It is translated as CASSQGATGNEQFF.

The chain links TRBV20-1 to TRBJ2-1, with D perhaps given as TRBD1 or TRBD2 (5 bases each). This CDR3 is 13 amino acids long. Trimming removed 4 bases at V and 6 bases at J, with 13 bases between. Germline loops: CDR1 DFQATT, CDR2 SNEGSKA (reference sequence). CDR3 amino acids: CSAIGGPRNEQFF. The CDR3 coding sequence is TGCAGTGCTATTGGGGGACCCCGCAATGAGCAGTTCTTC.

The rearrangement links TRBV5-1 to TRBJ2-7; 9 bases are shared with TRBD1. This CDR3 spans 14 amino acids. J gave up 4 bases and V 0 bases, and 2 bases lay outside the gene matches. CDR1 and CDR2 (germline): SGHRS, YFSETQ. The CDR3 region is CASSLEQGAYEQYF. The CDR3 DNA sequence: TGCGCCAGCAGCTTGGAACAGGGGGCTTACGAGCAGTACTTC.

The CDR3 nucleotides read TGTGCCAGCAGCCACTTGCGGGACAGGCGGTTCAATGAGCAGTTCTTC. This sequence encodes CASSHLRDRRFNEQFF. The V call is TRBV7-2, the J call TRBJ2-1, with 8 bases matching TRBD1. Trimming at V came to 5 bases and at J to 6 bases, leaving 12 bases not matched to a gene. The CDR3 covers 16 residues. Germline values: CDR1 SGHTA, CDR2 FQGNSA.

This clonotype was detected a few times. CDR3 protein: CASSPPGQPQHF. In DNA, the CDR3 is TGTGCCAGCAGCCCCCCAGGTCAGCCCCAGCATTTT. This chain connects TRBV7-9 to TRBJ1-5; unclear D gene. V lost 5 bases and J lost 6, with 8 bases in between. From germline, CDR1 is SEHNR and CDR2 FQNEAQ (reference sequence). CDR3 length equals 12 residues.

The chain carries TRBV20-1 and TRBJ2-7; tentatively, D is TRBD1 or TRBD2 (5 bases each). With 5 bases removed from V and 6 bases from J, the gap between germline ends came to 17 bases. Germline assignment: CDR1 DFQATT and CDR2 SNEGSKA (reference sequence). CDR3 size: 13 residues. The CDR3 here is CSALPGRRPEQYF. DNA for the CDR3: TGCAGTGCTTTACCGGGACGCCGTCCCGAGCAGTACTTC.

The V gene is TRBV20-1, the J gene TRBJ1-4; D unclear. This CDR3 has 13 residues. Germline V gene sequence: CDR1 DFQATT, CDR2 SNEGSKA (reference sequence). Trimming took off 5 bases at V and 5 bases at J, with 12 bases between the two ends. The CDR3 protein is CSAAKQKNEKLFF. The DNA of the CDR3 is TGCAGTGCTGCCAAACAGAAAAATGAAAAACTGTTTTTT.

The chain carries TRBV7-9 and TRBJ1-1, with D perhaps TRBD1 (6 bases). The CDR3 totals 15 residues. Trimming pared 4 bases from V and 2 bases from J, leaving 14 bases between. The germline CDR1 and CDR2 sequences are SEHNR and FQNEAQ (reference sequence). Here the CDR3 reads CASSSPQGFNTEAFF. In nucleotides, the CDR3 is TGTGCCAGCAGCTCACCACAGGGTTTCAACACTGAAGCTTTCTTT.

The chain links TRBV12-3 or TRBV12-4 to TRBJ2-1; TRBD1 matches at 7 bases. V shed 5 bases, J shed 10 bases, and the junction held 5 bases outside the gene matches. The CDR3 covers 12 residues. The CDR3 is CASSPQGYEQFF. In DNA form, the CDR3 reads TGTGCCAGCAGTCCACAGGGGTACGAGCAGTTCTTC.

The V call is TRBV7-2, the J call TRBJ2-1, with a possible D match to TRBD1 (5 bases). Trimming left V 3 bases short and J 10 bases short, with 13 bases between. From germline, CDR1 is SGHTA and CDR2 FQGNSA. The CDR3 sequence is 13 residues long. The CDR3 nucleotides read TGTGCCAGCAGCTTGTTATGGGGCAAGGAGCAGTTCTTC. Protein product: CASSLLWGKEQFF.

The genes are TRBV28 and TRBJ1-5; TRBD1 agrees at 11 bases. The V gene's germline CDR1 is MDHEN and CDR2 SYDVKM. With 7 bases clipped from V and 6 bases from J, the junction kept 8 bases outside the gene matches. This CDR3 has 15 amino acids. CDR3 sequence (DNA): TGTGCCAGCACCGGGACAGGGGGTGGGCCTCAGCCCCAGCATTTT. Its translation is CASTGTGGGPQPQHF.